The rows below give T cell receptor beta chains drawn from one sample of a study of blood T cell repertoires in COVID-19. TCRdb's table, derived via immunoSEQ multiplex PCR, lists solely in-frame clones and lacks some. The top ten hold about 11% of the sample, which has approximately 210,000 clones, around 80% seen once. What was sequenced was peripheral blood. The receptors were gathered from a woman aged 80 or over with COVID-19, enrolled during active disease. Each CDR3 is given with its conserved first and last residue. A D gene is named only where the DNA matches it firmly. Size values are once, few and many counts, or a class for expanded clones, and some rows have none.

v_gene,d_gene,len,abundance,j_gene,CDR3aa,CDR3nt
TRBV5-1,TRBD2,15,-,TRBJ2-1,CASSLLAGGKNEQFF,TGCGCCAGCAGCTTACTAGCGGGGGGGAAAAATGAGCAGTTCTTC
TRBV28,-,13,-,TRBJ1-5,CASRTLGNQPQHF,TGTGCCAGCAGGACGCTAGGCAATCAGCCCCAGCATTTT
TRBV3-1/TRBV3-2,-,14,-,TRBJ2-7,CASSSPGFPYEQYF,TGTGCCAGCAGCTCTCCAGGGTTTCCCTACGAGCAGTACTTC
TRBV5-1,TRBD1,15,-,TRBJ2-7,CASSTGTGGSLEQYF,TGCGCCAGCAGCACAGGGACAGGGGGTTCTCTCGAGCAGTACTTC
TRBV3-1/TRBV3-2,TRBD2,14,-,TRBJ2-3,CASSLRGGTDTQYF,TGTGCCAGCAGCCTGCGGGGGGGTACAGATACGCAGTATTTT
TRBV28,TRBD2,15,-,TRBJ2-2,CASRSGGANTGELFF,TGTGCCAGCAGAAGCGGGGGGGCCAACACCGGGGAGCTGTTTTTT
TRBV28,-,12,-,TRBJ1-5,CASSLWNGPQHF,TGTGCCAGCAGTTTATGGAACGGGCCCCAGCATTTT
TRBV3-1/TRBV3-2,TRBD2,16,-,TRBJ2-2,CASSQVWAGGPGELFF,TGTGCCAGCAGCCAAGTTTGGGCGGGGGGCCCCGGGGAGCTGTTTTTT
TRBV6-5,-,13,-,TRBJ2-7,CASRRDPNYEQYF,TGTGCCAGCAGGCGGGACCCCAACTACGAGCAGTACTTC
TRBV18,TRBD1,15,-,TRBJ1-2,CASSPSRQGIYGYTF,TGTGCCAGCTCACCTTCGCGACAGGGGATCTATGGCTACACCTTC
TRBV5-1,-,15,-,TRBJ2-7,CASSLGTGVSYEQYF,TGCGCCAGCAGCTTGGGAACCGGGGTCTCCTACGAGCAGTACTTC
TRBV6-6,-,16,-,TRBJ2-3,CASSKGPLGGGDTQYF,TGTGCCAGCAGTAAGGGACCCCTGGGAGGTGGAGATACGCAGTATTTT
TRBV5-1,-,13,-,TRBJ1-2,CASARGANYGYTF,TGCGCCAGCGCCAGGGGAGCTAACTATGGCTACACCTTC
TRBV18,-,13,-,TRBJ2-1,CASSPNRDHEQFF,TGTGCCAGCTCACCGAACAGGGACCATGAGCAGTTCTTC
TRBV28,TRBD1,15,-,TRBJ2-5,CASSPGTGPGETQYF,TGTGCCAGCAGTCCCGGGACAGGGCCTGGAGAGACCCAGTACTTC
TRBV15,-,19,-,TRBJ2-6,CATSSGGARGLPGANVLTF,TGTGCCACCAGCAGCGGGGGTGCGCGGGGTCTCCCTGGGGCCAACGTCCTGACTTTC
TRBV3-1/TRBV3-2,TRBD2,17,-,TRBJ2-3,CASSPRTSGGFTDTQYF,TGTGCCAGCAGCCCCCGGACTAGCGGGGGGTTCACAGATACGCAGTATTTT
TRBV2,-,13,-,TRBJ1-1,CASTGGPSTEAFF,TGTGCCAGCACCGGGGGGCCCAGCACTGAAGCTTTCTTT
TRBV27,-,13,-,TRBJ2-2,CASSPFYTGELFF,TGTGCCAGCAGTCCCTTCTACACCGGGGAGCTGTTTTTT
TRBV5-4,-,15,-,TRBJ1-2,CASSLDRVGSYGYTF,TGTGCCAGCAGCTTGGACAGGGTGGGGAGCTATGGCTACACCTTC
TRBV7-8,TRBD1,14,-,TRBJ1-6,CASRPTGGDSPLHF,TGTGCCAGCAGACCCACAGGGGGCGATTCACCCCTCCACTTT
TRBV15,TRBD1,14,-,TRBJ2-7,CATRSGQGVYEQYF,TGTGCCACCAGATCAGGACAGGGGGTTTACGAGCAGTACTTC
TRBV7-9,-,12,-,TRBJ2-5,CASSSLGGTQYF,TGTGCCAGCAGCTCCCTAGGCGGGACCCAGTACTTC
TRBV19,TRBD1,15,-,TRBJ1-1,CASNPGQGPNTEAFF,TGTGCCAGTAATCCGGGACAGGGACCGAACACTGAAGCTTTCTTT
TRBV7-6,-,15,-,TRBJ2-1,CASNPLGGGRNEQFF,TGTGCCAGCAACCCTCTGGGGGGTGGGCGAAATGAGCAGTTCTTC
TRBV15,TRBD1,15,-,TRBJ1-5,CATSRQQGAGQPQHF,TGTGCCACCAGCAGACAACAGGGGGCAGGGCAGCCCCAGCATTTT
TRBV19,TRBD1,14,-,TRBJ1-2,CASTWAGQNYGYTF,TGTGCCAGTACCTGGGCGGGACAGAACTATGGCTACACCTTC
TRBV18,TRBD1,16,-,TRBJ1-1,CASSPQGQGGQGEAFF,TGTGCCAGCTCACCACAGGGACAGGGGGGCCAGGGTGAAGCTTTCTTT
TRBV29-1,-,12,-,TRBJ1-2,CSVVGGGYGYTF,TGCAGCGTGGTGGGCGGGGGATATGGCTACACCTTC
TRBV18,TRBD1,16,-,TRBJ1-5,CASSPVGTGSNQPQHF,TGTGCCAGCTCACCCGTGGGGACAGGTAGCAATCAGCCCCAGCATTTT
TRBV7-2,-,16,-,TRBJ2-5,CASSQSGGTYQETQYF,TGTGCCAGCAGTCAAAGTGGGGGGACGTACCAAGAGACCCAGTACTTC
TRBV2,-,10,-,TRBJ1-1,CASSRGKAFF,TGTGCCAGCAGCCGCGGGAAAGCTTTCTTT
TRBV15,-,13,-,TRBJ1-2,CATSQVGNYGYTF,TGTGCCACCAGCCAGGTGGGTAACTATGGCTACACCTTC
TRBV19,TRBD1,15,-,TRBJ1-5,CATEDRGGGNQPQHF,TGTGCCACCGAGGACAGGGGTGGGGGAAATCAGCCCCAGCATTTT
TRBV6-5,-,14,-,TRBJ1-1,CASRHSGRESEAFF,TGTGCCAGCAGACACTCTGGGCGCGAGTCTGAAGCTTTCTTT
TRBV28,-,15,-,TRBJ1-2,CASSLQGGKNYGYTF,TGTGCCAGCAGTCTACAGGGTGGTAAAAACTATGGCTACACCTTC
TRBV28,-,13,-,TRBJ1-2,CASSPTTVHGYTF,TGTGCCAGCAGTCCTACGACAGTACACGGCTACACCTTC
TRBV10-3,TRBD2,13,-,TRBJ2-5,CATNSGGGETQYF,TGTGCCACCAATAGCGGGGGTGGGGAGACCCAGTACTTC
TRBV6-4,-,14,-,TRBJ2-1,CASSEGPRRNEQFF,TGTGCCAGCAGTGAGGGGCCGCGTCGGAATGAGCAGTTCTTC
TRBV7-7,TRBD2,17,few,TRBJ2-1,CASSPSSGDYRYNEQFF,TGTGCCAGCAGCCCGAGTAGTGGGGACTACCGATACAATGAGCAGTTCTTC
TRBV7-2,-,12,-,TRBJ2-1,CASRKGGNEQFF,TGTGCCAGCAGAAAAGGGGGAAATGAGCAGTTCTTC
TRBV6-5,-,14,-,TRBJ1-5,CASSYSGVNQPQHF,TGTGCCAGCAGTTACTCGGGAGTTAATCAGCCCCAGCATTTT
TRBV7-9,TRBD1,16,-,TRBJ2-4,CASSVQGSLAKNIQYF,TGTGCCAGCAGCGTACAGGGGTCGTTAGCCAAAAACATTCAGTACTTC
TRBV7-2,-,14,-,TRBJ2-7,CASSLYLLRYEQYF,TGTGCCAGCAGCTTATATCTCCTGCGGTACGAGCAGTACTTC
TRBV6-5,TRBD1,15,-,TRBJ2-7,CASSPGTGGGYEQYF,TGTGCCAGCAGCCCCGGGACAGGGGGTGGCTACGAGCAGTACTTC
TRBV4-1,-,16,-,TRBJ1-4,CASSQRGGGVEEKLFF,TGCGCCAGCAGCCAAAGGGGCGGGGGCGTGGAGGAAAAACTGTTTTTT
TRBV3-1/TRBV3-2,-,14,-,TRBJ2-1,CASSQRASGNEQFF,TGTGCCAGCAGCCAACGGGCCTCGGGAAATGAGCAGTTCTTC
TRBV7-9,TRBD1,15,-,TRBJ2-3,CASSKRDRIDYTQYF,TGTGCCAGCAGTAAAAGGGACAGGATCGATTATACGCAGTATTTT
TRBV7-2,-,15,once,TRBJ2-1,CASSFTQATYNEQFF,TGTGCCAGCAGCTTCACCCAGGCAACCTACAATGAGCAGTTCTTC
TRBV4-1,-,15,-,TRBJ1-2,CASSLEDSVLYGYTF,TGCGCCAGCAGCCTAGAGGACAGCGTACTCTATGGCTACACCTTC
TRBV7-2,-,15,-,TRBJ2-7,CASSSYRTAFYEQYF,TGTGCCAGCAGCTCGTACAGGACCGCTTTCTACGAGCAGTACTTC
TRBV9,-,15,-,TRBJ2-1,CASSPRPVFGDEQFF,TGTGCCAGCAGCCCCCGGCCGGTATTTGGAGATGAGCAGTTCTTC